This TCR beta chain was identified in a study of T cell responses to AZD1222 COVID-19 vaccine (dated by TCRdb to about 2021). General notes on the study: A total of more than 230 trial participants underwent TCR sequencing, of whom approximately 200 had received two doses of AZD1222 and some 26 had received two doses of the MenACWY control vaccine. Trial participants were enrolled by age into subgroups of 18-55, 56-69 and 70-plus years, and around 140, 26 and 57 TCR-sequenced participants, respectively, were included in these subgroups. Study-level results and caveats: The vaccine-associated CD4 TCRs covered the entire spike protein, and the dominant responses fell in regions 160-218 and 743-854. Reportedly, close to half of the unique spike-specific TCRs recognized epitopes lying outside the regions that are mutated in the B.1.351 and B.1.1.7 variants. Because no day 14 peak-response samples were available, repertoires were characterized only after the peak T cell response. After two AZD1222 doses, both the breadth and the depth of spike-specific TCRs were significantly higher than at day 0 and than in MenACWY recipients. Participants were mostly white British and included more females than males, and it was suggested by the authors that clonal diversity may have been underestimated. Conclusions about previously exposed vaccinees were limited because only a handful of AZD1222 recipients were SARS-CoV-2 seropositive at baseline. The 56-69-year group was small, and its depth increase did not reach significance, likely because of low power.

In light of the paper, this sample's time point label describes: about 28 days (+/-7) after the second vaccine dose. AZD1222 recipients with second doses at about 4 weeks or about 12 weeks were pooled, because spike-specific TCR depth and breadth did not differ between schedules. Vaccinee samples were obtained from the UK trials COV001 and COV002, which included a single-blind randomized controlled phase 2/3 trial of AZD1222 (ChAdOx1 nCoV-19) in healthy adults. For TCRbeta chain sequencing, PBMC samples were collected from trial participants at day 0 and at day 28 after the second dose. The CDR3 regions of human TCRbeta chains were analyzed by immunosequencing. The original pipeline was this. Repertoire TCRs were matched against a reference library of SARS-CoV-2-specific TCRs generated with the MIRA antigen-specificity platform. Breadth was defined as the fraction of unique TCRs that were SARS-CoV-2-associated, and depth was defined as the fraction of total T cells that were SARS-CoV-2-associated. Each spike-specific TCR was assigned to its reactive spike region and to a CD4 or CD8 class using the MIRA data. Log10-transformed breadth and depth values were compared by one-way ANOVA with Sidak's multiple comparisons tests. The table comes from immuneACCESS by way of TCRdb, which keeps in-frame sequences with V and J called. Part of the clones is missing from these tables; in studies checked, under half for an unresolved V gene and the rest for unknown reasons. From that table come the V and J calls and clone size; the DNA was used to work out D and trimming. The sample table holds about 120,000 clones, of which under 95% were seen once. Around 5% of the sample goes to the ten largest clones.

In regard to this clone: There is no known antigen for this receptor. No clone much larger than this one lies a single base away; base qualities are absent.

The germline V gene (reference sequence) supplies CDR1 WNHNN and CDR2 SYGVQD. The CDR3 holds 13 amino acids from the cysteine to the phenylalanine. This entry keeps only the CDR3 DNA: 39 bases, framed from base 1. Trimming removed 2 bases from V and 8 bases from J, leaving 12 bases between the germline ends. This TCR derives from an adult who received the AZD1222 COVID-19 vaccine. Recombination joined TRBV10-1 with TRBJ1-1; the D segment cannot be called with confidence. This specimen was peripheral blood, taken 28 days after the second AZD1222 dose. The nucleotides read TGCGCCAGCAGTGAGGAAATGTCGGGGGAAGCTTTCTTT. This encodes CASSEEMSGEAFF.